Listed here are 21 T cell receptor beta chains from one sample, sequenced in a study of glioma-infiltrating T cells. Using RNA template, CDR3s of TCR alpha and beta were amplified with iRepertoire arm-PCR. Each CDR3 protein is one row after TCRdb ran MiXCR on the multiplex PCR reads. The data show roughly 190,000 distinct CDR3 sequences, about 31% seen once. Sequenced material: glioma tissue, nonneoplastic brain tissue, or PBMCs (not recorded which). All receptors come from a human donor with low-grade glioma or glioblastoma, undergoing nonglioma brain surgery, or in good health (not recorded which).

The rearrangement uses TRBV5-5 and TRBJ2-1; D could derive from TRBD1 or TRBD2 (5 bases each). Trimming took 0 bases from V and 4 from J, leaving 11 bases between them. The CDR3 consists of 15 residues. Per the germline V gene, CDR1 is SGHKS and CDR2 is YYEKEE (reference sequence). The DNA of the CDR3 is TGTGCCAGCAGCTTGGTCCGGGGCGGGTACAATGAGCAGTTCTTC. Residues: CASSLVRGGYNEQFF.

The genes are TRBV28 and TRBJ1-5, with 7 bases fitting TRBD1. Germline values: CDR1 MDHEN, CDR2 SYDVKM. The CDR3 consists of 13 residues. The CDR3 here is CVSSSTGFQPQHF. The CDR3 nucleotides read TGTGTTAGCAGCTCGACAGGGTTTCAGCCCCAGCATTTT.

This rearrangement joins TRBV7-9 to TRBJ2-7; D perhaps matches TRBD1 (5 bases). Deletions cut 2 bases from V and 7 bases from J, with 24 bases between. The CDR3 loop spans 17 amino acids. CDR1 and CDR2 (germline): SEHNR, FQNEAQ (reference sequence). The CDR3: CASSLRSIGASLDEQYF. The CDR3 nucleotides are TGTGCCAGCAGCTTAAGGTCGATTGGGGCTTCCCTTGATGAGCAGTACTTC.

This clonotype was seen just once. Just one base apart from a much larger clone, this may be a read error. The chain uses TRBV6-2 or TRBV6-3 and TRBJ2-7; no reliable D call. The CDR3 is made up of 14 amino acids. Germline V gene data show CDR1 as MNHEY and CDR2 as SVGEGT. The CDR3 region has the DNA TGTGCCAGCGGACGACGCGGAAGCTCCTACGAGAAGTACTTC. This sequence encodes CASGRRGSSYEKYF.

This clonotype was picked up a small number of times. V gene TRBV4-2 combines with J gene TRBJ2-7; 13 bases are shared with TRBD2. J gave up 3 bases and V 5 bases, and 10 bases lay outside the gene matches. Per the germline V gene, CDR1 is LGHNA and CDR2 is YNFKEQ. The CDR3 totals 17 residues. The CDR3 loop reads CASSLRLAGGESYEQYF. CDR3 bases: TGTGCCAGCAGCTTACGACTAGCGGGAGGTGAAAGCTACGAGCAGTACTTC.

This clonotype was detected ten times or more. The chain uses TRBV7-2 and TRBJ2-7; 10 bases match TRBD1. The junction had 4 bases not matched to a gene; V was cut back by 4 bases and J by 1 base. The CDR3 runs 15 residues. CDR1 and CDR2 from the germline V gene are SGHTA and FQGNSA. CDR3: CASSWTGGVSYEQYF. CDR3 DNA sequence: TGTGCCAGCAGCTGGACAGGGGGTGTTTCCTACGAGCAGTACTTC. Supplemented by reference TRBV7-2 and TRBJ2-7, the full variable domain reads GAGVSQSPSNKVTEKGKDVELRCDPISGHTALYWYRQSLGQGLEFLIYFQGNSAPDKSGLPSDRFSAERTGGSVSTLTIQRTQQEDSAVYLCASSWTGGVSYEQYFGPGTRLTVT.

This clonotype was counted between two and nine times. The chain employs TRBV18 and TRBJ2-3, with 16 bases aligning to TRBD2. The CDR3 is 18 amino acids. From germline, CDR1 is KGHSH and CDR2 LQKENI. Unmatched junction bases numbered 8, after V lost 4 bases and J lost 4 bases. CDR3 sequence (DNA): TGTGCCAGCTCACTCCCGGGACTAGCGGGAGGGCGGCCAGATACGCAGTATTTT. Its protein is CASSLPGLAGGRPDTQYF.

The V gene is TRBV7-2, the J gene TRBJ2-7; 8 bases are a match to TRBD2. CDR3 size: 14 residues. Germline V lookup: CDR1 SGHTA, CDR2 FQGNSA. V gave up 2 bases and J gave up 3 bases; unmatched junction bases: 3. CDR3 DNA sequence: TGTGCCAGCAGCTTACGGGAGGGCCTCTACGAGCAGTACTTC. It is translated as CASSLREGLYEQYF.

This rearrangement joins TRBV6-1 to TRBJ2-7, with D uncertain. Germline V gene sequence: CDR1 MNHNS, CDR2 SASEGT. This CDR3 region has 13 residues. Written as DNA, the CDR3 is TGTGCAGTCAGTGAGTCACTGTCTGGGCAGCAGTACTTC. Translation: CAVSESLSGQQYF.

This clonotype was recorded at least ten times. V is TRBV7-2 and J is TRBJ2-5, with D perhaps TRBD2 (6 bases). The CDR3 length is 15 residues. Between the trimmed V and J ends, which lost 5 bases and 1 base, there was a span of 14 bases. CDR1 SGHTA and CDR2 FQGNSA come from the germline V gene. The CDR3 nucleotides read TGTGCCAGCAGCCCCCCTAATAGCGGCCAAGAGACCCAGTACTTC. This translates into CASSPPNSGQETQYF.

The rearrangement links TRBV25-1 to TRBJ2-7, with a possible D match to TRBD2 (6 bases). Trimming took 7 bases from V and 1 from J, leaving 11 bases between them. The V gene's germline CDR1 is MGHDK and CDR2 SYGVNS. The length of the CDR3 is 13 residues. The CDR3 DNA sequence: TGTGCCAGCACCCCTGGAGGGTCCTACGAGCAGTACTTC. Its protein is CASTPGGSYEQYF.

Only a few counts were recorded for this clonotype. V is TRBV10-3 and J is TRBJ2-7, with 11 bases that match TRBD2. Per the germline V gene, CDR1 is ENHRY and CDR2 is SYGVKD. The CDR3 consists of 14 residues. The J segment lost 3 bases and the V segment lost 2 bases, leaving 0 bases of the junction unmatched. CDR3 in DNA: TGTGCCATCAGTGAGGGGACTAGCGGCTACGAGCAGTACTTC. This codes for CAISEGTSGYEQYF.

The chain links TRBV7-2 to TRBJ2-6, with TRBD1 identical over 8 bases. Germline V gives CDR1 SGHTA, CDR2 FQGNSA. The CDR3 runs to 20 residues. J was trimmed by 0 bases and V by 0 bases; bases with no gene match: 10. The CDR3 region is CASSLAWSDRVISGANVLTF. The CDR3 DNA is TGTGCCAGCAGCTTAGCTTGGTCGGACAGGGTCATCTCTGGGGCCAACGTCCTGACTTTC.

A note on this clonotype: Since a much larger clone is just one base distant, this may be a read error. The chain carries TRBV11-2 and TRBJ1-1, with 8 nucleotides matching TRBD1. This CDR3 spans 19 amino acids. Germline loops: CDR1 SGHAT, CDR2 FQNNGV. Trimming at V came to 3 bases and at J to 1 base, leaving 16 bases not matched to a gene. The DNA for the CDR3 is TGTGCCAGCAGCTTTCCTACGGGACAGGTGGCGAATGGGAACACTGAAGCTTTCTTT. This gives the protein CASSFPTGQVANGNTEAFF.

This clonotype has ten or more counts. CDR3 sequence reads: CASSLVGRSGNTIYF. As DNA, the CDR3 is TGTGCCAGCAGCTTAGTTGGGCGGTCTGGAAACACCATATATTTT. The rearrangement joins TRBV7-2 to TRBJ1-3; no clear D gene. Per the germline V gene, CDR1 is SGHTA and CDR2 is FQGNSA. Between the trimmed V and J ends, which lost 1 base and 1 base, there was a span of 8 bases. The CDR3 runs 15 residues.

In the case of this clonotype: A much larger clone is a single base away; this may be a read error. The rearrangement uses TRBV7-6 and TRBJ2-7; maybe TRBD2 (5 bases). The CDR3 has 17 residues. Trimming pared 5 bases from V and 6 bases from J, leaving 26 bases between. CDR1 is SGHVS and CDR2 is FNYEAQ in the germline V gene. In nucleotides, the CDR3 is TGTGCCAGCAGCCAATACCATCAGGACTCAGATGGCGCCGAGCAGTACTTC. Its protein product is CASSQYHQDSDGAEQYF.

The sample holds many counts of this clonotype. The chain links TRBV7-2 to TRBJ2-1, with D possibly being TRBD2 (6 bases). Germline V CDR1 and CDR2: SGHTA, FQGNSA. The CDR3 has 15 residues. The ends were cut back, 1 base at V and 8 bases at J, with 15 bases in the middle. CDR3 residues: CASSLVSGVDYEQFF. In DNA, the CDR3 is TGTGCCAGCAGCTTAGTCTCGGGAGTAGACTATGAGCAGTTCTTC.

This clonotype was observed at least ten times. The gene calls are TRBV25-1 and TRBJ1-1; no definite D call. The germline V gene encodes CDR1 MGHDK and CDR2 SYGVNS. This CDR3 region has 15 residues. The germline V and J ends were trimmed by 4 bases and 0 bases, with 12 bases remaining between them. The CDR3 here is CASSGVGRLNTEAFF. The CDR3 DNA sequence: TGTGCCAGCAGTGGAGTGGGAAGACTGAACACTGAAGCTTTCTTT.

The rearrangement links TRBV5-1 to TRBJ1-1; 7 bases line up with TRBD1. V trimming: 6 bases; J trimming: 0 bases; junction bases outside the gene matches: 11. CDR3 length: 16 amino acids. The germline CDR1 and CDR2 sequences are SGHRS and YFSETQ. This CDR3 is CASMLDRSTMNTEAFF. Written as DNA, the CDR3 is TGCGCCAGCATGCTGGACAGGTCGACTATGAACACTGAAGCTTTCTTT.

V and J are TRBV6-2 or TRBV6-3 and TRBJ2-5; 10 bases are a match to TRBD1. V dropped 1 base and J dropped 7; count of bases not matched to a gene: 9. The length of the CDR3 is 16 residues. CDR1 is MNHEY and CDR2 is SVGEGT in the germline V gene. CDR3 sequence (DNA): TGTGCCAGCAGTTACTTTCCGGGACAGGGGATGGGGACCCAGTACTTC. Translated, it gives CASSYFPGQGMGTQYF.

This clonotype appeared once. The chain links TRBV6-4 to TRBJ2-2, with D tentatively TRBD1 (5 bases). The germline CDR1 and CDR2 sequences are MRHNA and SNTAGT. Trimming pared 3 bases from V and 7 bases from J, leaving 15 bases between. The CDR3 extends over 15 amino acids. CDR3 protein: CASSESQALGGELFF. CDR3 coding DNA: TGTGCCAGCAGTGAGTCACAGGCGTTGGGCGGGGAGCTGTTTTTT.